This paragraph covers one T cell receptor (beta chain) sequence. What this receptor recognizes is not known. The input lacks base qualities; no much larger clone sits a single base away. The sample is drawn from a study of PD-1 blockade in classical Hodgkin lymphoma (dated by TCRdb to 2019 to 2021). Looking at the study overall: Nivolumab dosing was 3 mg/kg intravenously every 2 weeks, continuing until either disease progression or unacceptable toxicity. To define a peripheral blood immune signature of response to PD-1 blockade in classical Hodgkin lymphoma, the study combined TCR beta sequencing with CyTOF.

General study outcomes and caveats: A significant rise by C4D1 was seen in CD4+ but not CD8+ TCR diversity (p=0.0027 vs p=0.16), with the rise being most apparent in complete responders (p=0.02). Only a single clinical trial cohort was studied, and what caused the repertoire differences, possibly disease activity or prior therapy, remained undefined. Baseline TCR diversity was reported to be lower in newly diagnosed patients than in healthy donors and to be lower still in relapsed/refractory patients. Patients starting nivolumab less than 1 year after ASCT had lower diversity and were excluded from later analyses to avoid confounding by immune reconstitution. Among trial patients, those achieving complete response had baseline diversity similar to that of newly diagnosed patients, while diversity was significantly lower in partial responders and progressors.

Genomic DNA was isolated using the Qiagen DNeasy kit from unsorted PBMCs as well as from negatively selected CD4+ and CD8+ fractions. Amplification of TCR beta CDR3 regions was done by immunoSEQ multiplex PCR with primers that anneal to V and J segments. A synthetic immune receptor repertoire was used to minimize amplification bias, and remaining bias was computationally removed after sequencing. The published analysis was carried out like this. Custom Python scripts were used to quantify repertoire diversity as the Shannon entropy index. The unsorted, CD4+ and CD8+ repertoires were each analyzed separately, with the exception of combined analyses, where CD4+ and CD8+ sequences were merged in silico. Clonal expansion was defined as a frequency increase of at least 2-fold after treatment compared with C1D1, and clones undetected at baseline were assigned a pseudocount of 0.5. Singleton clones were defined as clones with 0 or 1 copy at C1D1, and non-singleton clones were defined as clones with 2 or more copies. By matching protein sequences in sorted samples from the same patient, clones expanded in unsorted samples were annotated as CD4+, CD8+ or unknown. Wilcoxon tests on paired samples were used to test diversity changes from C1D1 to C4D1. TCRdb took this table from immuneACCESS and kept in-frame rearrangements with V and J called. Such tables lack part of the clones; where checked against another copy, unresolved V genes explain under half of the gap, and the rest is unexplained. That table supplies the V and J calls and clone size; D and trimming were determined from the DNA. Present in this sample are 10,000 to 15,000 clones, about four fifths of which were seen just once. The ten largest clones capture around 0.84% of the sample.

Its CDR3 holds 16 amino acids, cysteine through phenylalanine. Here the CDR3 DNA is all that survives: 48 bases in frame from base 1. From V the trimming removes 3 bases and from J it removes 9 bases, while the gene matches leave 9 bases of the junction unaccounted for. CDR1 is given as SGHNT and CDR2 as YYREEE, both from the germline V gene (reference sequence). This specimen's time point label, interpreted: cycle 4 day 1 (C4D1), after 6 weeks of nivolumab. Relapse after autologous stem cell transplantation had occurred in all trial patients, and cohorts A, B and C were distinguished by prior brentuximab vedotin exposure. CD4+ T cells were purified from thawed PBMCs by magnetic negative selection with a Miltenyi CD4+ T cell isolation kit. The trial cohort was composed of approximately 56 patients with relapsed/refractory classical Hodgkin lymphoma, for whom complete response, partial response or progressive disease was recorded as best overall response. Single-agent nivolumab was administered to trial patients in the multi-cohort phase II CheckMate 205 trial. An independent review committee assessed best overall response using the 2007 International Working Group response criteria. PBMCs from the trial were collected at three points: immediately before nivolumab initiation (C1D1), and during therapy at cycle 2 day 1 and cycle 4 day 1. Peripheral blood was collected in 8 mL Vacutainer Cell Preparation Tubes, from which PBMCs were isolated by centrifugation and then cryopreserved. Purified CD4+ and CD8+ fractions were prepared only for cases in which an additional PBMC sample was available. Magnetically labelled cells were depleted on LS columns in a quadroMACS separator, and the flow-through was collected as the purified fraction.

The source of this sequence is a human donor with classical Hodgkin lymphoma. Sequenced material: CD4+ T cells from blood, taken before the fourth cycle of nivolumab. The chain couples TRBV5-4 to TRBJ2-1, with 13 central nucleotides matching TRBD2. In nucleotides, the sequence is TGTGCCAGCAGCTCACGGACTAGCGGGAGTATGGGTGAGCAGTTCTTC. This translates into CASSSRTSGSMGEQFF.